This T cell receptor beta chain was observed in a study of CD8 T cells in ankylosing spondylitis. The TCR beta libraries were generated through quantitative 5'-RACE incorporating molecular barcodes. TCRdb reanalysed the 5' RACE reads using MiXCR and keeps one entry per CDR3 protein. The sample includes 200,000 to 250,000 distinct CDR3 sequences, around 19% seen only once; the top ten take about 42%. This clonotype was observed a few times. Its antigen remains unknown. With V trimmed by 2 bases and J by 4 bases, 22 bases remained unmatched. Germline CDR1 and CDR2: MNHEY and SVGEGT. This CDR3 is 22 amino acids long. General observations from the study: There was a TCR beta motif, made of eight highly homologous variants, that appeared characteristic of ankylosing spondylitis blood. Reports say disease-linked clones showed up significantly more in matched ankylosing spondylitis synovial fluid. Those disease-linked clones were CD8+; they were also relatively rare in peripheral blood. Reactive arthritis synovial fluid and blood previously showed some of these motif variants.

The sequenced sample was blood, either unsorted or a sorted T cell fraction (not recorded which). This clonotype originated in a male donor with ankylosing spondylitis. V is TRBV6-2 or TRBV6-3 and J is TRBJ2-3; 12 nucleotides agree with TRBD2. The CDR3 DNA reads as TGTGCCAGCAGTTACCCCGAGTCAGAGCCCTCTTCACTAGCGGGAGGTTCAGATACGCAGTATTTT. Protein: CASSYPESEPSSLAGGSDTQYF.